The 11 T cell receptor beta chains listed next were all sequenced from one sample in a study of cytomegalovirus exposure and HLA in healthy donors. Sequenced by immunoSEQ multiplex PCR; TCRdb stores in-frame clones only, minus some. The sample carries about 340,000 clones, about nine tenths recorded once. The sample was PBMCs. These receptors were taken from a woman aged 18-29 years in good health and CMV-seronegative.

J is TRBJ1-2 and V is TRBV30; 9 bases match TRBD1. Looked up from germline, CDR1 is GTSNPN and CDR2 is SVGIG (reference sequence). The CDR3 sequence is 12 residues long. The CDR3 DNA is TGTGCACACGACAGGGGGGGTACGGGCTACACCTTC. The encoded protein is CAHDRGGTGYTF. The whole variable domain, remainder taken from reference TRBV30 and TRBJ1-2, is SQTIHQWPATLVQPVGSPLSLECTVEGTSNPNLYWYRQAAGRGLQLLFYSVGIGQISSEVPQNLSASRPQDRQFILSSKKLLLSDSGFYLCAHDRGGTGYTFGSGTRLTVV.

This chain uses TRBV7-2 with TRBJ1-1; the D gene is possibly TRBD1 (5 bases). V was cut by 0 bases and J by 6 bases, with 8 bases left in between. This CDR3 region has 13 residues. Germline-derived CDR1 and CDR2 are SGHTA and FQGNSA. CDR3: CASSLAGGSEAFF. The CDR3 nucleotides are TGTGCCAGCAGCTTAGCGGGGGGTTCTGAAGCTTTCTTT. The full variable domain, with the rest looked up from reference TRBV7-2 and TRBJ1-1, is GAGVSQSPSNKVTEKGKDVELRCDPISGHTALYWYRQSLGQGLEFLIYFQGNSAPDKSGLPSDRFSAERTGGSVSTLTIQRTQQEDSAVYLCASSLAGGSEAFFGQGTRLTVV.

This chain connects TRBV27 to TRBJ1-2; 11 bases map to TRBD1. The CDR3 has 18 amino acids. The trim removed 4 bases at V and 5 bases at J, leaving 15 bases unmatched. In germline, CDR1 is MNHEY, CDR2 SMNVEV (reference sequence). CDR3 amino acids: CASSSMAGQGDLGYGYTF. The DNA of the CDR3 is TGTGCCAGCAGTTCAATGGCGGGACAGGGGGATTTAGGTTATGGCTACACCTTC.

The genes are TRBV6-6 and TRBJ2-7; 10 positions match TRBD2. The CDR3 runs to 15 residues. From germline, CDR1 is MNHNY and CDR2 SVGAGI (reference sequence). The J segment lost 6 bases and the V segment lost 4 bases, leaving 9 bases of the junction unmatched. Here the CDR3 reads CASSSGLAAPSEQYF. Here the CDR3 DNA reads TGTGCCAGCAGTTCTGGACTAGCGGCGCCCTCCGAGCAGTACTTC.

The chain links TRBV5-1 to TRBJ2-7; D is uncertain. This CDR3 spans 14 amino acids. CDR1 is SGHRS and CDR2 is YFSETQ in the germline V gene. V lost 6 bases to trimming and J lost 3 bases, with 16 bases between them. The DNA for the CDR3 is TGCGCCAGCACCCCGGGTCCCGGAAACTACGAGCAGTACTTC. Its protein product is CASTPGPGNYEQYF.

This chain uses TRBV10-2 with TRBJ2-1; perhaps TRBD2 as D (6 bases). V dropped 0 bases and J dropped 4 bases, with 10 bases sitting between them. CDR1 and CDR2 from the germline V gene are WSHSY and SAAADI. This CDR3 spans 15 amino acids. The CDR3 protein is CASSESWGDYNEQFF. The CDR3 DNA is TGCGCCAGCAGTGAGTCGTGGGGGGATTACAATGAGCAGTTCTTC.

The V gene is TRBV7-9, the J gene TRBJ1-2; possible D gene TRBD1, 6 bases. CDR1 and CDR2 (germline): SEHNR, FQNEAQ (reference sequence). Between the trimmed V and J ends, which lost 3 bases and 3 bases, there was a span of 17 bases. CDR3 length: 16 residues. The CDR3 DNA follows: TGTGCCAGCAGCTTCGGGGGGCCTAATCCCCACTATGGCTACACCTTC. Encoded protein: CASSFGGPNPHYGYTF.

V usage is TRBV27 and J usage is TRBJ2-3, with D maybe TRBD1 (6 bases). V was clipped by 4 bases and J by 6 bases, with 20 bases between them. CDR3 length equals 16 residues. CDR1 and CDR2 (germline): MNHEY, SMNVEV (reference sequence). Here the CDR3 reads CASSSWGRVGLDTQYF. CDR3 coding DNA: TGTGCCAGCAGTTCTTGGGGGCGGGTGGGGCTGGATACGCAGTATTTT.

The genes are TRBV7-2 and TRBJ2-5; 15 nucleotides line up with TRBD2. V was clipped by 5 bases and J by 4 bases; unmatched bases: 14. CDR3 length equals 19 residues. Germline V lookup: CDR1 SGHTA, CDR2 FQGNSA. The DNA for the CDR3 is TGTGCCAGCAGCCGGCGATCGGGACTAGCGGGAGGTGAGGGAGAGACCCAGTACTTC. It translates to CASSRRSGLAGGEGETQYF.

The chain carries TRBV10-3 and TRBJ1-1, with D possibly being TRBD1 (5 bases). Trimming cost V 9 bases and J 1 base, with 18 bases left between them. The germline CDR1 and CDR2 sequences are ENHRY and SYGVKD. The CDR3 covers 15 residues. CDR3 DNA sequence: TGTGCCATTGCAGGCAGGGCAGGGTCGAACACTGAAGCTTTCTTT. It yields the protein CAIAGRAGSNTEAFF.

The CDR3 protein is CATGDSSEKLFF. The CDR3 nucleotides are TGTGCCACCGGGGACAGTTCCGAAAAACTGTTTTTT. This rearrangement joins TRBV28 to TRBJ1-4; 7 nucleotides match TRBD1. The CDR3 length is 12 residues. The ends lost 10 bases at V and 8 bases at J; junction bases unmatched: 7. Germline loops: CDR1 MDHEN, CDR2 SYDVKM.